The source of this TCR beta chain is a study of T cell responses to AZD1222 COVID-19 vaccine. At the level of the study: Pooling of second doses given at about 4 or about 12 weeks was done. The study's findings and limits: It was only a handful of AZD1222 recipients who were seropositive at baseline.

Sequencing was performed with immunoSEQ multiplex PCR; in TCRdb, only in-frame clones are kept and a portion is missing. The sample has more than 110,000 clones; roughly nine tenths are singletons. The CDR3 sequence is 13 residues long. Per the germline V gene, CDR1 is MNHEY and CDR2 is SVGEGT. V gave up 6 bases and J gave up 4 bases, with 12 bases separating them. Concerning this clone itself: The antigen remains undetermined.

The chain is built from TRBV6-2 or TRBV6-3 and TRBJ1-1; tentative D call: TRBD1 (5 bases). The sequencing used peripheral blood, collected on day 0 of AZD1222 vaccination. The TCR was taken from an adult in good health. The DNA for the CDR3 is TGTGCCAGCAGACCTGCAGGGACCACTGAAGCTTTCTTT. Amino acids: CASRPAGTTEAFF.